The clone carrying this T cell receptor beta chain came up a few times. These data come from a study of Ad26.COV2.S vaccination and SARS-CoV-2 variants. Some clones are missing from TCRdb's copy, which holds only in-frame ones; the method was immunoSEQ multiplex PCR. This sample has around 140,000 clones, with 80% to 90% found just once. The CDR3 covers 12 residues. Germline CDR1 is SQVTM and CDR2 is ANQGSEA. V lost 4 bases, J lost 4 bases, and 2 bases stayed unmatched. The sequencing used peripheral blood, collected after recovery from COVID-19. The receptor comes from a human donor who had recovered from COVID-19. This rearrangement joins TRBV29-1 to TRBJ2-7; 9 nucleotides line up with TRBD1. Here the CDR3 DNA reads TGCAGCGTTGGGGACAGGGTGTACGAGCAGTACTTC. It yields the protein CSVGDRVYEQYF.